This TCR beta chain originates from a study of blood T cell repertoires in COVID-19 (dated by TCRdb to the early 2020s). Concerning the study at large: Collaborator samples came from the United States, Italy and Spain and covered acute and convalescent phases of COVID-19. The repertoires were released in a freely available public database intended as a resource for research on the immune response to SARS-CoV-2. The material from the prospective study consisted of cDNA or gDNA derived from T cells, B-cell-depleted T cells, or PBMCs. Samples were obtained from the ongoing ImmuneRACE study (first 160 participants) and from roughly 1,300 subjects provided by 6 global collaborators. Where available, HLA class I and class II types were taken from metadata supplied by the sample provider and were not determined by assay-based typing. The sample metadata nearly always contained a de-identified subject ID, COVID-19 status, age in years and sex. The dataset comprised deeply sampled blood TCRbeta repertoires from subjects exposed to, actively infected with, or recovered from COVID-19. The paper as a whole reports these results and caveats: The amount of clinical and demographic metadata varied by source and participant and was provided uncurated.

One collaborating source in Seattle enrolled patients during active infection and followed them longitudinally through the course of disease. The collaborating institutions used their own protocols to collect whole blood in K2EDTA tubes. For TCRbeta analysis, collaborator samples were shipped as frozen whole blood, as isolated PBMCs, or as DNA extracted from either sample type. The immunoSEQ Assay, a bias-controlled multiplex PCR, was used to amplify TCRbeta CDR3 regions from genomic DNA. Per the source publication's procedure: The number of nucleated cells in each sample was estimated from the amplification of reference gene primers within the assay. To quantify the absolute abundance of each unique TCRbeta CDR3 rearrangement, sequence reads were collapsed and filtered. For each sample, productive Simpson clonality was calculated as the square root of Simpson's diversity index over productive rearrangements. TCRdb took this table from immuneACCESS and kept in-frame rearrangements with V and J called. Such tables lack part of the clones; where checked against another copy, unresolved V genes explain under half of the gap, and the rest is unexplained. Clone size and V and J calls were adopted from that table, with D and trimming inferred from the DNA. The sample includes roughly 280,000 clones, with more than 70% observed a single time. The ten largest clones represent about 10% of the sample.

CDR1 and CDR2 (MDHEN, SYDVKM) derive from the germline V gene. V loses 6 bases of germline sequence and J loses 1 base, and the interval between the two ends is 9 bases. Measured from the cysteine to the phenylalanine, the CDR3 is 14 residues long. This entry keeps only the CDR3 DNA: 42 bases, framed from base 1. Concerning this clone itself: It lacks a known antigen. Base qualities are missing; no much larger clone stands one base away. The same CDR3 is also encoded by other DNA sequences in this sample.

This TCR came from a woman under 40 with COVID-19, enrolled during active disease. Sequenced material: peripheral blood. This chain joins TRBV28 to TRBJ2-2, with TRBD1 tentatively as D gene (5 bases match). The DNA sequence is TGTGCCAGCAGCCTCGGACAGAACACCGGGGAGCTGTTTTTT. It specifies CASSLGQNTGELFF.